The present entry profiles one T cell receptor (beta chain) with its context. The data originate from a study of CD8+ T cells in alopecia areata. Once RNA had been extracted, it was reverse transcribed into cDNA to act as the sequencing template. Clones were read by immunoSEQ multiplex PCR, and TCRdb kept only the in-frame ones, dropping some. The repertoire holds around 150,000 clones, with 50% to 65% as singletons. The CDR3 contains 14 residues. V was shortened by 6 bases and J by 4 bases, with 15 bases between the two germline ends. Germline V gives CDR1 MNHEY, CDR2 SVGAGI. Sample treatment: oral pan-JAK inhibitor, 5-10 mg twice daily.

V gene TRBV6-5 combines with J gene TRBJ1-1; D is possibly TRBD1 (6 bases). The source was CD4+ T cells sorted from blood, collected at week 24, from a patient treated with tofacitinib. The clonotype comes from a human donor with alopecia areata. Here the CDR3 reads CASSRPTGPTEAFF. CDR3 in DNA: TGTGCCAGCAGCCGTCCTACAGGGCCCACTGAAGCTTTCTTT.